These T cell receptor beta chains were read from a single sample in a study of neurological immune-mediated disorders. TCRdb re-called the 5' RACE reads with MiXCR, one entry per CDR3 protein. The sample comprises about 80,000 distinct CDR3 sequences, nearly 6% of which are singletons, and 6.5% to 9.5% rests with the top ten. The source material was PBMCs. Receptors were obtained from a woman aged 55-70 years with multiple sclerosis. CDR3s include the opening cysteine and the closing phenylalanine or tryptophan.

j_call v_call cdr3_aa
TRBJ2-7 TRBV18 CASSPGQTYEQYF
TRBJ2-1 TRBV7-9 CASSLDSSYNEQFF
TRBJ1-1 TRBV9 CASSFSQGSTEAFF
TRBJ1-4 TRBV6-5 CASSYMAGRNEKLFF
TRBJ2-5 TRBV5-1 CASSLAGGQETQYF
TRBJ1-4 TRBV7-9 CASSIRQPTNEKLFF
TRBJ2-2 TRBV12-3/TRBV12-4 CASSHTSQNTGELFF
TRBJ2-7 TRBV11-2 CASSVRRDSFYEQYF
TRBJ2-3 TRBV5-6 CASTYGVDTQYF
TRBJ2-7 TRBV5-1 CASSRVSYEQYF
TRBJ2-7 TRBV20-1 CSARDTGTATYEQYF
TRBJ1-1 TRBV20-1 CSAYVGVGTEAFF
TRBJ1-5 TRBV6-1 CASRENQPQHF
TRBJ1-6 TRBV7-2 CASSLDYRASPLHF
TRBJ2-2 TRBV28 CASREPGGRSGGELFF
TRBJ1-5 TRBV20-1 CSAQQGNQPQHF
TRBJ1-2 TRBV27 CASSSGGQGGPLYTF
TRBJ1-1 TRBV29-1 CSVENRVGDEAFF
TRBJ1-5 TRBV7-8 CASSLVGTSNQPQHF
TRBJ1-2 TRBV27 CASSLWAGDYGYTF
TRBJ2-3 TRBV5-1 CASSLQGRNTQYF
TRBJ2-2 TRBV7-9 CASSFVRIGVGELFF
TRBJ2-3 TRBV25-1 CASSWLSGVSTDTQYF
TRBJ2-2 TRBV5-1 CASSLGLAGGPSSGELFF
TRBJ1-3 TRBV10-3 CAIRQPSGNTIYF
TRBJ1-5 TRBV27 CASSQGVNSNQPQHF
TRBJ2-5 TRBV7-2 CASRAGSKETQYF
TRBJ2-5 TRBV11-2 CASSLESSGGLQETQYF
TRBJ2-3 TRBV29-1 CSGTLGLAGFTDTQYF
TRBJ1-3 TRBV21-1 CASSKALGTGVLGNTIYF
TRBJ2-1 TRBV7-2 CASSLRQGANEQFF
TRBJ2-3 TRBV24-1 CATSDRTGAGDTQYF
TRBJ2-1 TRBV6-1 CASSDTGGWGEQFF
TRBJ2-3 TRBV20-1 CSADPGTSYTDTQYF
TRBJ2-1 TRBV20-1 CSAGTKGYNEQFF
TRBJ2-2 TRBV5-1 CASSLVLAKTGELFF
TRBJ1-1 TRBV18 CASSQGQGALNTEAFF
TRBJ1-2 TRBV3-1 CVSSQDRRDIGYTF
TRBJ2-1 TRBV6-5 CASSLKPGPYNEQFF
TRBJ2-2 TRBV7-6 CASRGHNLHNTGELFF
TRBJ1-2 TRBV6-2/TRBV6-3 CASNLGGGYTF
TRBJ1-1 TRBV20-1 CSGDRGVGRNTEAFF
TRBJ2-5 TRBV5-1 CASRLVQETQYF
TRBJ1-2 TRBV10-3 CAISESGEGANYGYTF
TRBJ2-3 TRBV7-2 CASSSRGDLSTDTQYF
TRBJ2-1 TRBV15 CATSRGESGGPQYNEQFF
TRBJ1-1 TRBV6-2/TRBV6-3 CASSYVIGRGDLEAFF
TRBJ2-1 TRBV29-1 CSVVRSSYNEQFF
TRBJ2-5 TRBV6-5 CASSYRQGWGTEETQYF
TRBJ1-5 TRBV21-1 CASSKAGQDCWAKNQPQHF
TRBJ2-7 TRBV10-3 CAIKGQGSYEQYF
TRBJ2-3 TRBV12-3/TRBV12-4 CASSPRVLLTDTQYF